The TCR beta chain under discussion was sequenced for a study of T cell repertoires in cytomegalovirus infection. About the research overall: Based on public TCR beta signatures, there were indications of CMV infection and of a matching HLA type. Regarding the study as a whole: HLA-C-restricted TCR beta clonotypes specific for CMV led the ex vivo response.

On this clonotype itself: Its specificity is not known.

Via MiXCR, TCRdb re-called the reads, giving one row per CDR3 protein. In the table there are roughly 720,000 distinct CDR3 sequences, less than 40% of which are singletons. J lost 3 bases, V lost 1 base, and 3 bases had no gene match. The CDR3 is 15 amino acids. The germline gives CDR1 SGHAT, CDR2 FQDESV (reference sequence). This chain uses TRBV11-1 with TRBJ2-1; 7 nucleotides align to TRBD2. This clonotype was sampled from a human donor in good health (CMV status not recorded). Some clones in this sample may be carry-over from other donors' samples. What was sequenced was PBMCs. Written as DNA, the CDR3 is TGTGCCAGCAGCTTAGAGAGCGGGGACTACAATGAGCAGTTCTTC. It is translated as CASSLESGDYNEQFF.